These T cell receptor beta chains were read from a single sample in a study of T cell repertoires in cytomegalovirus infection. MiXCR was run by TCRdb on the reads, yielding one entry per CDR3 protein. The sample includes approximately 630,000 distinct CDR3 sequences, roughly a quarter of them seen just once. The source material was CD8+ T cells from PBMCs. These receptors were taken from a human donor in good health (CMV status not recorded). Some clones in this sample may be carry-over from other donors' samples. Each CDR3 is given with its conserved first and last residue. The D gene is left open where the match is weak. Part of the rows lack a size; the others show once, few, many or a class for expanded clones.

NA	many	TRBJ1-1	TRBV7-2	CASTAGDTEAFF	TGTGCCAGCACGGCAGGGGACACTGAAGCTTTCTTT
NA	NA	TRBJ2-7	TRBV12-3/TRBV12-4	CASSRQGENEQYF	TGTGCCAGCAGCCGGCAGGGTGAGAACGAGCAGTACTTC
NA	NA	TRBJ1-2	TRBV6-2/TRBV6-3	CASMGIANYGYTF	TGTGCCAGCATGGGTATAGCTAACTATGGCTACACCTTC
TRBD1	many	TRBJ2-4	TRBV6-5	CASSPGDRKNIQYF	TGTGCCAGCAGTCCTGGGGACAGAAAAAACATTCAGTACTTC
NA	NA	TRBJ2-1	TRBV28	CASSPIFWTDSTDNEQFF	TGTGCCAGCAGTCCGATATTTTGGACGGACAGCACGGACAATGAGCAGTTCTTC
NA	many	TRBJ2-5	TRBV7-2	CASSQGRGQETQYF	TGTGCCAGCAGCCAGGGGCGGGGGCAAGAGACCCAGTACTTC
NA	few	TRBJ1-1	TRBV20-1	CSARAREGLNTEAFF	TGCAGTGCTAGAGCCCGGGAGGGATTGAACACTGAAGCTTTCTTT
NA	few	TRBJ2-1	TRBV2	CASQAKYNEQFF	TGTGCCAGCCAGGCCAAGTACAATGAGCAGTTCTTC
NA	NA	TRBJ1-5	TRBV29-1	CSVEVQGLGNQPQHF	TGCAGCGTTGAAGTGCAGGGGTTGGGCAATCAGCCCCAGCATTTT
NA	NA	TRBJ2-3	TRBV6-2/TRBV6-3	CASSYSSGAYRTDTQYF	TGTGCCAGCAGTTACTCGTCCGGGGCCTACCGCACAGATACGCAGTATTTT
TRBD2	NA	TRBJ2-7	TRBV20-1	CSARRSGVDEQYF	TGCAGTGCTAGACGTAGCGGGGTAGACGAGCAGTACTTC
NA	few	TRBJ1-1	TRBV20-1	CSAIENTEAFF	TGCAGTGCTATCGAGAACACTGAAGCTTTCTTT
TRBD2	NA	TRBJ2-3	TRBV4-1	CASSQAGASGDPQYF	TGCGCCAGCAGCCAAGCTGGGGCTAGCGGGGATCCGCAGTATTTT
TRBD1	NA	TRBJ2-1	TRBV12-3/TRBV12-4	CASSSGQDGSYNEQFF	TGTGCCAGCAGTTCCGGACAGGATGGCTCCTACAATGAGCAGTTCTTC
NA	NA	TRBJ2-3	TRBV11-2	CASSFSIGLGGWTADTQYF	TGTGCCAGCAGCTTTTCTATCGGCTTAGGGGGGTGGACCGCAGATACGCAGTATTTT
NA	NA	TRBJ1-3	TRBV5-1	CASSFPTDSGNTIYF	TGCGCCAGCAGCTTCCCGACAGACTCTGGAAACACCATATATTTT
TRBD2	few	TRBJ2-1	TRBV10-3	CAISPRSGGNNEQFF	TGTGCCATCAGCCCTAGAAGCGGGGGTAACAATGAGCAGTTCTTC
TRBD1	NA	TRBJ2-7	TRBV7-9	CASSSETGTYEQYF	TGTGCCAGCAGCTCCGAGACAGGGACCTACGAGCAGTACTTC
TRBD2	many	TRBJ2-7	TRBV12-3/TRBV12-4	CASSKLAGQLTYEQYF	TGTGCCAGCAGCAAACTAGCGGGCCAACTTACCTACGAGCAGTACTTC
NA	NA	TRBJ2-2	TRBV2	CASSVLDTGELFF	TGTGCCAGCAGTGTTTTAGACACCGGGGAGCTGTTTTTT
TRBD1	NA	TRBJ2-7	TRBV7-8	CASSSRTGGTVAGTYEQYF	TGTGCCAGCAGCTCTCGGACAGGGGGCACGGTAGCGGGGACCTACGAGCAGTACTTC